This is a list of T cell receptor beta chains from one sample in a study of blood T cell repertoires in COVID-19. Repertoires were generated with immunoSEQ multiplex PCR, while TCRdb's copy carries only in-frame clones and drops some. The top ten clones hold 11% to 15% of a sample with roughly 35,000 clones, approximately 88% of them seen once. The sequenced sample consisted of peripheral blood. Receptor source: a man between 60 and 75 years old with active COVID-19. The CDR3 runs from the conserved cysteine through the conserved F or W. Fields, in order: clone size, J gene, V gene, D gene, CDR3 DNA, CDR3 protein. A D gene is named only where the DNA matches it firmly. Size is omitted from some rows. Given values are once, few, many or a class for expanded clones.

- | TRBJ1-2 | TRBV7-2 | TRBD1 | TGTGCCAGCAGCCCCCGGGACAGGGGTTCCACCAACTATGGCTACACCTTC | CASSPRDRGSTNYGYTF
- | TRBJ2-5 | TRBV18 | TRBD1 | TGTGCCAGCTCGGGACAGCCCCAAGAGACCCAGTACTTC | CASSGQPQETQYF
- | TRBJ1-3 | TRBV29-1 | - | TGCAGCGTTGAATCGGGTGCTGGAAACACCATATATTTT | CSVESGAGNTIYF
- | TRBJ2-2 | TRBV5-1 | TRBD2 | TGCGCCACCCGGACTAGCGGGAACACCGGGGAGCTGTTTTTT | CATRTSGNTGELFF
- | TRBJ2-7 | TRBV30 | TRBD1 | TGTGCCTGGGGACAGGGCCGAGCCTACGAGCAGTACTTC | CAWGQGRAYEQYF
- | TRBJ1-3 | TRBV5-1 | - | TGCGCCAGCAGCTTGGACACAGGGACTGGAAACACCATATATTTT | CASSLDTGTGNTIYF
- | TRBJ2-1 | TRBV27 | TRBD2 | TGTGCCAGCAGTTCTTACGAGCGGGAGGGCCCTTATGAGCAGTTCTTC | CASSSYEREGPYEQFF
- | TRBJ1-1 | TRBV19 | TRBD1 | TGTGCCAGTAGGGACCGACAGGGCCTGAACACTGAAGCTTTCTTT | CASRDRQGLNTEAFF
- | TRBJ2-2 | TRBV7-9 | TRBD2 | TGTGCCAGCAGCTTAGGAGCGGGATTTTACACCGGGGAGCTGTTTTTT | CASSLGAGFYTGELFF
- | TRBJ2-7 | TRBV4-1 | TRBD2 | TGCGCCAGCAGCCTCGGACCACCGGGACTAGCGAGCTACGAGCAGTACTTC | CASSLGPPGLASYEQYF
- | TRBJ2-1 | TRBV5-4 | TRBD2 | TGTGCCAGCAGCCGCCCAGCGGGAGGGCTATCGGATGAGCAGTTCTTC | CASSRPAGGLSDEQFF
once | TRBJ2-2 | TRBV5-1 | - | TGCGCCAGCAGCCTGGGGGGCGCTGGGGAGCTGTTTTTT | CASSLGGAGELFF
- | TRBJ2-1 | TRBV5-5 | - | TGTGCCAGCAGCCAAGGACTCTCTACCTACAATGAGCAGTTCTTC | CASSQGLSTYNEQFF
- | TRBJ2-5 | TRBV28 | - | TGTGCCAGCAGTTTATCCCTCGCAGGGGCTCGGGAGACCCAGTACTTC | CASSLSLAGARETQYF
once | TRBJ2-3 | TRBV7-3 | TRBD2 | TGTGCCAGCAGCTTAATCGGGAGGGTTGGAGATACGCAGTATTTT | CASSLIGRVGDTQYF
once | TRBJ1-6 | TRBV7-2 | - | TGTGCCAGCAGCGCAAGGGGCAGAAATTCACCCCTCCACTTT | CASSARGRNSPLHF
- | TRBJ2-7 | TRBV5-1 | TRBD2 | TGCGCCCGCATGGGGGGGAACAGCTACGAGCAGTACTTC | CARMGGNSYEQYF
- | TRBJ2-7 | TRBV6-1 | - | TGTGCCAGCAGTGAATTTGGGGGGGGGCCCTACGAGCAGTACTTC | CASSEFGGGPYEQYF
- | TRBJ2-5 | TRBV27 | TRBD2 | TGTGCCAGCACACCTTCCTTTGTTAGCGGGAGGCCGCTGGGGTTGGAGACCCAGTACTTC | CASTPSFVSGRPLGLETQYF
- | TRBJ2-3 | TRBV7-9 | - | TGTGCCAGCAGCTTAGGATCCGAGACAGATACGCAGTATTTT | CASSLGSETDTQYF
- | TRBJ2-7 | TRBV4-1 | - | TGCGCCAGCAGCACCCTTTATGGGGGAGGATCCTACGAGCAGTACTTC | CASSTLYGGGSYEQYF
- | TRBJ1-1 | TRBV7-9 | - | TGTGCCAGCAGCTTTAGGGGGGGCGGCACTGAAGCTTTCTTT | CASSFRGGGTEAFF
- | TRBJ2-2 | TRBV6-1 | TRBD2 | TGTGCCAGCAGTGGACGACTAGCGGGAGCCACCGGGGAGCTGTTTTTT | CASSGRLAGATGELFF
- | TRBJ2-5 | TRBV19 | - | TGTGCCAGTAGTCCAGGGACGACTAGGTTCCAAGAGACCCAGTACTTC | CASSPGTTRFQETQYF
- | TRBJ2-1 | TRBV29-1 | - | TGCAGCGTTGAAGCGCGGCAGGGGTTCGGTGAGCAGTTCTTC | CSVEARQGFGEQFF
- | TRBJ2-5 | TRBV3-1/TRBV3-2 | - | TGTGCCAGCAGCCGAACTCAAGAGACCCAGTACTTC | CASSRTQETQYF
- | TRBJ2-1 | TRBV27 | - | TGTGCCAGCAGTATAACAGGGGGGGATGAGCAGTTCTTC | CASSITGGDEQFF
few | TRBJ1-5 | TRBV4-1 | TRBD1 | TGCGCCAGCAGCCAGGGCCAGGGGGCTGGCAATCAGCCCCAGCATTTT | CASSQGQGAGNQPQHF
- | TRBJ2-3 | TRBV4-1 | - | TGCGCCAGCAGCCAACCCAGGGATACGCAGTATTTT | CASSQPRDTQYF